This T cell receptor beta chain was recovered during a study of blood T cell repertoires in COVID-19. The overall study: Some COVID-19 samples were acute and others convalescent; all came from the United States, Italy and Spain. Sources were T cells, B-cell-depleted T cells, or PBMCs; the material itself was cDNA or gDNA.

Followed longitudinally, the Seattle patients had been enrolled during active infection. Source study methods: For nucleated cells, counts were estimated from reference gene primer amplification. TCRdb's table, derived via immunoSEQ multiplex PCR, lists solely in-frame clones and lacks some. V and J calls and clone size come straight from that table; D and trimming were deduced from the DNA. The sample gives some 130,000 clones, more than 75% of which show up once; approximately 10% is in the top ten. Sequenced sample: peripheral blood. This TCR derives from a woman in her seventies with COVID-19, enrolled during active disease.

Here the CDR3 reads CASSLAGGGRANYGYTF. As DNA, the CDR3 is TGTGCCAGCAGCTTGGCCGGTGGGGGCAGGGCCAACTATGGCTACACCTTC. This chain connects TRBV5-5 to TRBJ1-2, with a weak D call TRBD1 (6 bases). The CDR3 consists of 17 residues. Germline V gene sequence: CDR1 SGHKS, CDR2 YYEKEE (reference sequence). Trimming removed 0 bases at V and 2 bases at J, with 17 bases between.